Listed below are T cell receptor beta chains from one sample, sequenced in a study of cytomegalovirus exposure and HLA in healthy donors. Libraries were prepared by immunoSEQ multiplex PCR; TCRdb keeps only in-frame clonotypes and omits some of them. The data hold roughly 97,000 clones, with 78% observed a single time. The sequenced sample was PBMCs. These receptors all come from a woman in her thirties or forties in good health and CMV-seronegative. Both conserved end residues are part of each CDR3. D genes are given only for firm matches. Expanded clones are given a class, and other clones once, few, many or no size at all.

TRBV14,TRBJ1-3,once,-,TGTGCCAGCAGCCACCGGTTACGGTCACTCTCTGGAAACACCATATATTTT,CASSHRLRSLSGNTIYF
TRBV4-2,TRBJ1-5,-,-,TGTGCCAGCAGCCAAGAAGGACAGTTCTCCGGGCCCCAGCATTTT,CASSQEGQFSGPQHF
TRBV4-3,TRBJ2-5,-,-,TGCGCCAGCAGCCAAGAACTTCTAGTTCACTCACAAGAGACCCAGTACTTC,CASSQELLVHSQETQYF
TRBV6-5,TRBJ1-6,-,-,TGTGCCAGCAGCTACGGACGGGATGGAGCCCTCCACTTT,CASSYGRDGALHF
TRBV27,TRBJ2-5,-,TRBD1,TGTGCCAGCAGTTTCGGACAGGGGGAGACCCAGTACTTC,CASSFGQGETQYF
TRBV2,TRBJ1-5,-,-,TGTGCCAGCAGCTCTGGGGGGTGGGCTCAGCCCCAGCATTTT,CASSSGGWAQPQHF
TRBV7-2,TRBJ2-2,-,-,TGTGCCAGCAGACCTCAGGGGACCGGGGAGCTGTTTTTT,CASRPQGTGELFF
TRBV5-8,TRBJ2-1,-,-,TGTGCCAGCAGGCAGGATCTCCTCAATGAGCAGTTCTTC,CASRQDLLNEQFF
TRBV19,TRBJ1-5,-,TRBD1,TGTGCCAGTAGACCTACAGGGGGTTCGGGGCAGCCCCAGCATTTT,CASRPTGGSGQPQHF
TRBV20-1,TRBJ2-1,-,-,TGCAGTACTCAGTGGGGGGAGAGGCAGTTCTTC,CSTQWGERQFF
TRBV7-8,TRBJ2-2,few,-,TGTGCCAGCATCTCCCAGCGCTTCAACACCGGGGAGCTGTTTTTT,CASISQRFNTGELFF
TRBV7-3,TRBJ2-5,-,TRBD2,TGTGCCAGCAGCCCAGGACTCACCGGGGGGGGAGAGACCCAGTACTTC,CASSPGLTGGGETQYF
TRBV28,TRBJ2-7,-,-,TGTGCCAGCAGTTCCCTAGGAGGGACCACCTACGAGCAGTACTTC,CASSSLGGTTYEQYF
TRBV10-2,TRBJ2-7,-,TRBD2,TGCGCCAGCAGGCTAGCGGGGCAATACGAGCAGTACTTC,CASRLAGQYEQYF
TRBV9,TRBJ2-3,-,-,TGTGCCAGCAGCGTAGGGCGAGGAAGCACAGATACGCAGTATTTT,CASSVGRGSTDTQYF
TRBV5-6,TRBJ2-7,few,-,TGTGCCAGCAGCTCATTCAGTGAGCAGTACTTC,CASSSFSEQYF
TRBV5-1,TRBJ1-1,-,TRBD1,TGCGCCAGCAGCCAACAGGGGGTAACTGAAGCTTTCTTT,CASSQQGVTEAFF
TRBV7-3,TRBJ1-2,few,-,TGTGCCAGCAGCTTGGGACTTCTTAACGCCAACTATGGCTACACCTTC,CASSLGLLNANYGYTF
TRBV7-2,TRBJ2-1,-,TRBD2,TGTGCCAGCAGCGAGGGTAGCGGGGCGTACAATGAGCAGTTCTTC,CASSEGSGAYNEQFF
TRBV18,TRBJ2-1,-,TRBD2,TGTGCCAGCTCACCACAGCTGAGCGGGAGTGGGCAGTTCTTC,CASSPQLSGSGQFF
TRBV7-9,TRBJ2-1,-,TRBD2,TGTGCCAGCAGTACTCAGTTAACGGGGGGAATCTATGAGCAGTTCTTC,CASSTQLTGGIYEQFF
TRBV15,TRBJ2-2,once,TRBD1,TGTGCCACCAGCAGAGCGGACAGGATCCGTCCCGGGGAGCTGTTTTTT,CATSRADRIRPGELFF
TRBV5-1,TRBJ2-2,-,-,TGCGCCAGCAGCTTGGTCGGCGGGGAGCTGTTTTTT,CASSLVGGELFF
TRBV25-1,TRBJ2-7,-,-,TGTGCCAGCAGTGTAGGGCAGGGCTCCTACGAGCAGTACTTC,CASSVGQGSYEQYF
TRBV28,TRBJ2-7,-,TRBD2,TGTGCCAGCAGTAGCGAGCCGGCCCCGGGGGGCGAGCAGTACTTC,CASSSEPAPGGEQYF
TRBV5-5,TRBJ2-7,-,-,TGTGCCAGCAGCCACCCCAGTATCGCCTACGAGCAGTACTTC,CASSHPSIAYEQYF
TRBV28,TRBJ2-3,-,-,TGTGCCAGCAACCGAAGGGAGAAAACAGATACGCAGTATTTT,CASNRREKTDTQYF
TRBV5-5,TRBJ1-5,-,TRBD1,TGTGCCAGCAGCTCCGATCCCCGACAGGGGACGCATCAGCCCCAGCATTTT,CASSSDPRQGTHQPQHF
TRBV7-2,TRBJ2-1,-,TRBD2,TGTGCCAGCAGCCCACTAGCGGCAGCCTACAATGAGCAGTTCTTC,CASSPLAAAYNEQFF
TRBV2,TRBJ1-5,-,TRBD1,TGTGCCAGCGAAGGGACAGGGGCTCAGCCCCAGCATTTT,CASEGTGAQPQHF
TRBV2,TRBJ2-2,-,TRBD1,TGTGCCAGCAACCAGGGGGAAGACGGGGAGCTGTTTTTT,CASNQGEDGELFF
TRBV6-6,TRBJ2-7,-,-,TGTGCCAGCAATAGCCTGGACAGACTAAACACCTACGAGCAGTACTTC,CASNSLDRLNTYEQYF
TRBV28,TRBJ1-5,-,-,TGTGCCAGCAGGCCCCCGGGTGCTCAGCCCCAGCATTTT,CASRPPGAQPQHF
TRBV9,TRBJ2-2,-,TRBD1,TGTGCCAGCAGCCTAGACCAGGGGGCCACCGGGGAGCTGTTTTTT,CASSLDQGATGELFF
TRBV15,TRBJ1-2,few,TRBD1,TGTGCCACCGGCCATGACAGGGATGGCTACACCTTC,CATGHDRDGYTF
TRBV5-5,TRBJ2-1,few,TRBD2,TGTGCCAGCAGCCCCAAAGCGGGAGGGTCAAATGAGCAGTTCTTC,CASSPKAGGSNEQFF
TRBV10-3,TRBJ1-1,few,-,TGTGCCATCAGTGCCGGGACACTGAACACTGAAGCTTTCTTT,CAISAGTLNTEAFF
TRBV10-2,TRBJ2-4,few,TRBD2,TGCGCCAGCAGTGAGTGGGAGGGAAACATTCAGTACTTC,CASSEWEGNIQYF
TRBV28,TRBJ1-5,once,TRBD1,TGTGCCAGCAGGAGGGACAGGGCACAGCCCCAGCATTTT,CASRRDRAQPQHF
TRBV11-2,TRBJ2-7,-,TRBD1,TGTGCCAGCAGCCACCATCGGACAGGGCCCTACGAGCAGTACTTC,CASSHHRTGPYEQYF
TRBV4-1,TRBJ1-2,once,-,TGCGCCAGCAGCCAACCCTCGGGTAGGGGAGGCGACTATGGCTACACCTTC,CASSQPSGRGGDYGYTF
TRBV6-5,TRBJ2-7,-,TRBD2,TGTGCCAGCAGTTATGGACTAGCGGAAGTCCCCTACGAGCAGTACTTC,CASSYGLAEVPYEQYF